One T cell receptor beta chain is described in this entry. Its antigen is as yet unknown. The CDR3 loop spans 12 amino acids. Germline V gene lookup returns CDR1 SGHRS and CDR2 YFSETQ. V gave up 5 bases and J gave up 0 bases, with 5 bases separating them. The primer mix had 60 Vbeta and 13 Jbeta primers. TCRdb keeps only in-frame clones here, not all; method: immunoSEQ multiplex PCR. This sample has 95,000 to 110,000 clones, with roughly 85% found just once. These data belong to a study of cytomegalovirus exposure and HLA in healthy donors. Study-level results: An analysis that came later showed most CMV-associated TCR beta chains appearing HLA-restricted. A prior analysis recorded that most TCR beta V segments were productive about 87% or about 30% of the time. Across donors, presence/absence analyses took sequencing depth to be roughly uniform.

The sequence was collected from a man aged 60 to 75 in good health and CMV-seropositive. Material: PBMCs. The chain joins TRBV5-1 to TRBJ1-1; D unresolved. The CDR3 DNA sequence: TGCGCCAGCAGGGAGTTGAACACTGAAGCTTTCTTT. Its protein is CASRELNTEAFF. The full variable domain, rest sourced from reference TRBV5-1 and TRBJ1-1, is KAGVTQTPRYLIKTRGQQVTLSCSPISGHRSVSWYQQTPGQGLQFLFEYFSETQRNKGNFPGRFSGRQFSNSRSEMNVSTLELGDSALYLCASRELNTEAFFGQGTRLTVV.